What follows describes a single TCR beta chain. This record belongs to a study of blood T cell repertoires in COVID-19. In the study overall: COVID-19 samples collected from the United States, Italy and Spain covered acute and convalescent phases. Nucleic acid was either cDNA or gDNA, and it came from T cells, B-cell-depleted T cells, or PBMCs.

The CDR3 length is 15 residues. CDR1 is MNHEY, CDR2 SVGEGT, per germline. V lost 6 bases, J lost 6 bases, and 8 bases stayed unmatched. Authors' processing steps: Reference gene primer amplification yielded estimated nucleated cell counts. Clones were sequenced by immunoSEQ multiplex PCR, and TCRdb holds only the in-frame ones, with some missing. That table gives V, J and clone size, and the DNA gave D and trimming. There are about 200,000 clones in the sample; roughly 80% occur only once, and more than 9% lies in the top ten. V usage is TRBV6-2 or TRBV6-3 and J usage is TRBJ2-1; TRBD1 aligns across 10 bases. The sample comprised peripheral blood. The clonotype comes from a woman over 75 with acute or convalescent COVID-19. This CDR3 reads CASSSRTGGLNEQFF. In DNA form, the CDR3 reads TGTGCCAGCAGCTCCCGGACAGGGGGTCTCAATGAGCAGTTCTTC.